This T cell receptor (beta chain) is drawn from a study of neurological immune-mediated disorders. Notes on the study in general: Among expanded clones, no CDR3 amino acid sequences were shared across subjects, a pattern suggesting private repertoires in all groups.

In TCRdb, the 5' RACE reads were re-called with MiXCR into one record per CDR3 protein. The table shows 65,000 to 90,000 distinct CDR3 sequences, with roughly 3% occurring only once. V lost 2 bases and J lost 0, with 13 bases in between. Germline V lookup: CDR1 LGHDT, CDR2 YNNKEL (reference sequence). This CDR3 is 16 amino acids long. This clonotype was counted ten times or more. Its antigen is not known. J is TRBJ1-1 and V is TRBV3-1; no clear D gene. Sequencing was performed on PBMCs. This receptor was obtained from a woman aged 50 to 60 with multiple sclerosis. The CDR3, as DNA: TGTGCCAGCAGCCAATCCCCCCGGTATATGAACACTGAAGCTTTCTTT. Translating gives CASSQSPRYMNTEAFF. The full variable domain, its missing parts supplied by reference TRBV3-1 and TRBJ1-1, is DTAVSQTPKYLVTQMGNDKSIKCEQNLGHDTMYWYKQDSKKFLKIMFSYNNKELIINETVPNRFSPKSPDKAHLNLHINSLELGDSAVYFCASSQSPRYMNTEAFFGQGTRLTVV.